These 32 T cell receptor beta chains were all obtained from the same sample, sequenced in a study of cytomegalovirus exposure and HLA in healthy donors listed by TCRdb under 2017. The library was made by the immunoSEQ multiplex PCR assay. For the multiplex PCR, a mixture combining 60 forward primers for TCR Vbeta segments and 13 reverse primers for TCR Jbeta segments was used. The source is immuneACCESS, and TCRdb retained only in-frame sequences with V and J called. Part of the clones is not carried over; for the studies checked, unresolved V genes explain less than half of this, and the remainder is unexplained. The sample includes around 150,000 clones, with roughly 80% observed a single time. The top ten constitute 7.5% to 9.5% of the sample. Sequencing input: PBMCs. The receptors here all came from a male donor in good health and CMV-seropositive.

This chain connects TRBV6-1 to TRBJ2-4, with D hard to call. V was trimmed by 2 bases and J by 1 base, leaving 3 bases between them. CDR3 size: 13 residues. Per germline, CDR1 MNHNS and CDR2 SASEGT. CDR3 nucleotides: TGTGCCAGCAGTGAACAGGCCAAAAACATTCAGTACTTC. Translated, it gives CASSEQAKNIQYF.

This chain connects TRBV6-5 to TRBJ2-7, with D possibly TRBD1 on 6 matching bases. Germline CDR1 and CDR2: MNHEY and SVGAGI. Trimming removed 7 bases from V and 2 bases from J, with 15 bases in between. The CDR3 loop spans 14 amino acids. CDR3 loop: CASKIPGHPYEQYF. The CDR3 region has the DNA TGTGCCAGCAAAATACCGGGACACCCCTACGAGCAGTACTTC.

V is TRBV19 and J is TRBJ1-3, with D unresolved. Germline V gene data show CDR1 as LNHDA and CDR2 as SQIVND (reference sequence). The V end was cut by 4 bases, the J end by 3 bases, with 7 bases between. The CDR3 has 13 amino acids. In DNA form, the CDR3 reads TGTGCCAGTAGTACACGGTTTGGAAACACCATATATTTT. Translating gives CASSTRFGNTIYF.

The CDR3 region is CASSARLSSSNQPQHF. The CDR3 DNA follows: TGTGCCAGCAGCGCACGACTCTCCAGTAGCAATCAGCCCCAGCATTTT. This chain joins TRBV5-6 and TRBJ1-5; unclear D gene. Germline V lookup: CDR1 SGHDT, CDR2 YYEEEE. This CDR3 has 16 amino acids. Deletions cut 4 bases from V and 0 bases from J, with 14 bases between. Based on the CDR3 plus reference TRBV5-6 and TRBJ1-5, the full variable domain is DAGVTQSPTHLIKTRGQQVTLRCSPKSGHDTVSWYQQALGQGPQFIFQYYEEEERQRGNFPDRFSGHQFPNYSSELNVNALLLGDSALYLCASSARLSSSNQPQHFGDGTRLSIL.

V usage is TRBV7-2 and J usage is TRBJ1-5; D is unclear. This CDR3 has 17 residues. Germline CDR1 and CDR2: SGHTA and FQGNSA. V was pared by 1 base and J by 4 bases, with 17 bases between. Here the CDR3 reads CASSLVFRNGLNQPQHF. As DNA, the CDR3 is TGTGCCAGCAGCTTAGTGTTTAGAAACGGTCTAAATCAGCCCCAGCATTTT.

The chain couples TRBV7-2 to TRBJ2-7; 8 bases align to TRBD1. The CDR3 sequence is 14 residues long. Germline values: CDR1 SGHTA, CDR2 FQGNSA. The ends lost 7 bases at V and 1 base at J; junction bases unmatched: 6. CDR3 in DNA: TGTGCCAGCACCCCGGACAGGGTTTCCTACGAGCAGTACTTC. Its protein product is CASTPDRVSYEQYF.

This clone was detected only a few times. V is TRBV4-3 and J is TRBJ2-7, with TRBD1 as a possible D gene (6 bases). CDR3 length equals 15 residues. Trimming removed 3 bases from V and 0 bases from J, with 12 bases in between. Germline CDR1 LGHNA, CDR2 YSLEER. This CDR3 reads CASSQGQDSSYEQYF. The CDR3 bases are TGCGCCAGCAGCCAGGGGCAGGACAGCTCCTACGAGCAGTACTTC.

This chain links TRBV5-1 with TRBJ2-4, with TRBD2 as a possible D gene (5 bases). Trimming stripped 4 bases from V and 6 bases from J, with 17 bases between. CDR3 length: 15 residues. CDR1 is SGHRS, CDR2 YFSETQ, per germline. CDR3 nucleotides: TGCGCCAGCAGCCCCGGACTTACGTCCCCAAACATTCAGTACTTC. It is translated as CASSPGLTSPNIQYF.

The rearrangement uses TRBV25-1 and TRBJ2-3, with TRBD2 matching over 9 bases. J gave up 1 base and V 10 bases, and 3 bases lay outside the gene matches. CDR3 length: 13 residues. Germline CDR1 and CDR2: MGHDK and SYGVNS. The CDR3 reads CAIASGGTDTQYF. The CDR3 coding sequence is TGTGCCATAGCTAGCGGGGGCACAGATACGCAGTATTTT.

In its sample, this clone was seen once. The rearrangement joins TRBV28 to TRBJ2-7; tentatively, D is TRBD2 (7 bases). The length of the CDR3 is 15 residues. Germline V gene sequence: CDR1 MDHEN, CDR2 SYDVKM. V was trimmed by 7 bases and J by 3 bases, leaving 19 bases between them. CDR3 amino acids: CASNSEKGEGYEQYF. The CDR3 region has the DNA TGTGCCAGCAATTCCGAGAAGGGGGAGGGCTACGAGCAGTACTTC.

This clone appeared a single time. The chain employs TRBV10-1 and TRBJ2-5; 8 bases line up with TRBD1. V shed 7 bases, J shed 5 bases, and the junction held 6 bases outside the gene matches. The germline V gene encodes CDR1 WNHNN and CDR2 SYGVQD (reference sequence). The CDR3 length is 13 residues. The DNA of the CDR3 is TGCGCCAGCATGCCAGGGGGCGGTGAGACCCAGTACTTC. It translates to CASMPGGGETQYF.

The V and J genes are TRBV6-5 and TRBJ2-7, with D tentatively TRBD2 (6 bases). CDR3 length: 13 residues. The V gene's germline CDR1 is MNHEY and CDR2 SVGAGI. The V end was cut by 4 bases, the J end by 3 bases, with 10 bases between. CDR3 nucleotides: TGTGCCAGCAGTTCGGGACTCCTCTACGAGCAGTACTTC. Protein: CASSSGLLYEQYF.

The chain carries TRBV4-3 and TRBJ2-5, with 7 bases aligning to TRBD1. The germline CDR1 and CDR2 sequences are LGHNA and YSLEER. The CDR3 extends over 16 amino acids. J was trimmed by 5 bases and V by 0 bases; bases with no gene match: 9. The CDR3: CASSQDTAGGFETQYF. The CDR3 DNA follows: TGCGCCAGCAGCCAAGATACGGCAGGGGGTTTCGAGACCCAGTACTTC.

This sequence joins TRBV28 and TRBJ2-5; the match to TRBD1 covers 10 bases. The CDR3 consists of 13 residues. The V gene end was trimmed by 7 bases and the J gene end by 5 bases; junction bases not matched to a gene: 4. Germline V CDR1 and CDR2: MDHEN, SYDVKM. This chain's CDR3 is CASKTGGVETQYF. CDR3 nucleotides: TGTGCCAGCAAGACAGGGGGCGTGGAGACCCAGTACTTC.

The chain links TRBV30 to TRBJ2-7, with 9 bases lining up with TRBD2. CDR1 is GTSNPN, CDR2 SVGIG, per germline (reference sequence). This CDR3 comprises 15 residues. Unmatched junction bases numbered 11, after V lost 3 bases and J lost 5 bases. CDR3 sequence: CAWRAGSLAGHEQYF. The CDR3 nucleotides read TGTGCCTGGAGAGCTGGGAGTCTAGCGGGGCACGAGCAGTACTTC.

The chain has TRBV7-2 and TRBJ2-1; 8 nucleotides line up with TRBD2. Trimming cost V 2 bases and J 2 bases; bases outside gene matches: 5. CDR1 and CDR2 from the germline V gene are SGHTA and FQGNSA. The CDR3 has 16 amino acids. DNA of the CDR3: TGTGCCAGCAGCTTACATCCGGGAGGGCCCTACAATGAGCAGTTCTTC. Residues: CASSLHPGGPYNEQFF. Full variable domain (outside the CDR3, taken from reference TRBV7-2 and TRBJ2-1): GAGVSQSPSNKVTEKGKDVELRCDPISGHTALYWYRQSLGQGLEFLIYFQGNSAPDKSGLPSDRFSAERTGGSVSTLTIQRTQQEDSAVYLCASSLHPGGPYNEQFFGPGTRLTVL.

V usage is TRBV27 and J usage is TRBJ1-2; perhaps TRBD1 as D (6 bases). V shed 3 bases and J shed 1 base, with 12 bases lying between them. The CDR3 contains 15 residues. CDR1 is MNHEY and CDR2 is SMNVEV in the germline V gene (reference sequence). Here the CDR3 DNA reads TGTGCCAGCAGTTTTTCGGACAGACTTAACTATGGCTACACCTTC. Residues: CASSFSDRLNYGYTF.

The CDR3 coding sequence is TGTGCCTGGAGCTCCATAGGGGGCGGGGAGCTGTTTTTT. Translating it yields CAWSSIGGGELFF. The gene calls are TRBV30 and TRBJ2-2; weak D call: TRBD1 (6 bases). Germline values: CDR1 GTSNPN, CDR2 SVGIG (reference sequence). V dropped 3 bases and J dropped 7 bases, with 12 bases sitting between them. The CDR3 is made up of 13 amino acids.

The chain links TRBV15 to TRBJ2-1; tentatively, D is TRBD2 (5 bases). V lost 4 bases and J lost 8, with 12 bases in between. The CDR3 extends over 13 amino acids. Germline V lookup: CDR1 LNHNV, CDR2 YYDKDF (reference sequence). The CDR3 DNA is TGTGCCACCAGCACCTCTACTAGAGATGAGCAGTTCTTC. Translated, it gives CATSTSTRDEQFF.

The CDR3 region is CASSQDPARGRGYGYTF. DNA for the CDR3: TGCGCCAGCAGCCAAGATCCGGCCAGGGGGCGCGGCTATGGCTACACCTTC. This rearrangement joins TRBV4-3 to TRBJ1-2; 8 nucleotides align to TRBD1. CDR1 and CDR2 (germline): LGHNA, YSLEER. The CDR3 runs to 17 residues. V trimming: 0 bases; J trimming: 4 bases; junction bases outside the gene matches: 10.

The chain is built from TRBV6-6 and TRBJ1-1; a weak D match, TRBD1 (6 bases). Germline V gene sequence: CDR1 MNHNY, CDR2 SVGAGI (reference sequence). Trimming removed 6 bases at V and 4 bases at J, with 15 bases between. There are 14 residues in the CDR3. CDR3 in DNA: TGTGCCAGCAGCGACATTACAGGGATCACTGAAGCTTTCTTT. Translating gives CASSDITGITEAFF.

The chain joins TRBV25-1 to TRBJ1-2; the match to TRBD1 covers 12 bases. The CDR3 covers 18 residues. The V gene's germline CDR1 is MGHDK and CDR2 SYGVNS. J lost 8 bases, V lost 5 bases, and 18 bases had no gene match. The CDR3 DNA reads TGTGCCAGCAGTAGGAGTCCGGGACAGGGGGCCCCCTTAAGGGGCTACACCTTC. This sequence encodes CASSRSPGQGAPLRGYTF.

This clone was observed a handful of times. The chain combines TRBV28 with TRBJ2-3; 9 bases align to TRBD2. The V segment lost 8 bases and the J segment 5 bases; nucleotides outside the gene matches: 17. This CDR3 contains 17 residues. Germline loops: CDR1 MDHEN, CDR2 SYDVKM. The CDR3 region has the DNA TGTGCCAGCTACGGATATAGCGGGAGTCCAGGGAGAGATACGCAGTATTTT. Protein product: CASYGYSGSPGRDTQYF.

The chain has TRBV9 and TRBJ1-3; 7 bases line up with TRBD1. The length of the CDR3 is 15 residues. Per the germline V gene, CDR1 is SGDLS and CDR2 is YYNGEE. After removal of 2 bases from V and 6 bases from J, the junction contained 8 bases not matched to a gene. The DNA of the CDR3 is TGTGCCAGCAGCGTTTCATCGACAGGGTCAAACACCATATATTTT. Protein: CASSVSSTGSNTIYF.

The CDR3 DNA follows: TGTGCCAGCAGCGCGCGGGGGGATGTGGCGTCCGTCGAGCAGTACTTC. This sequence encodes CASSARGDVASVEQYF. The chain combines TRBV9 with TRBJ2-7, with 8 bases that match TRBD2. In germline, CDR1 is SGDLS, CDR2 YYNGEE. J was trimmed by 6 bases and V by 3 bases; bases with no gene match: 14. The CDR3 is 16 residues long.

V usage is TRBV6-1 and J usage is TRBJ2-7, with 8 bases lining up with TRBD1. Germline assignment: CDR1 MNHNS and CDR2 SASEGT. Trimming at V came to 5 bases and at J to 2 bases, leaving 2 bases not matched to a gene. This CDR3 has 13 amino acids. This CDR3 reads CASSRQGPYEQYF. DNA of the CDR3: TGTGCCAGCAGTAGACAGGGGCCCTACGAGCAGTACTTC.

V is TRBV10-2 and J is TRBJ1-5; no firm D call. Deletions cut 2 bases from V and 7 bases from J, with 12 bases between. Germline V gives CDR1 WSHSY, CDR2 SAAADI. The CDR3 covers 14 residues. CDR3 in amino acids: CASSEGSPGQPQHF. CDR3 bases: TGCGCCAGCAGTGAGGGGTCCCCGGGGCAGCCCCAGCATTTT.

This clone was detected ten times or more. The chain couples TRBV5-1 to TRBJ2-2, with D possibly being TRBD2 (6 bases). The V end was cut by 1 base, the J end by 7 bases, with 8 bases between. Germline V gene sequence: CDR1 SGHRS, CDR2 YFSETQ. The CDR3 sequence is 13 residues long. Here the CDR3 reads CASSLMGGGELFF. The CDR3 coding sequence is TGCGCCAGCAGCTTGATGGGAGGCGGGGAGCTGTTTTTT. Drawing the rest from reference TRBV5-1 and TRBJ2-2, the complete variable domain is KAGVTQTPRYLIKTRGQQVTLSCSPISGHRSVSWYQQTPGQGLQFLFEYFSETQRNKGNFPGRFSGRQFSNSRSEMNVSTLELGDSALYLCASSLMGGGELFFGEGSRLTVL.

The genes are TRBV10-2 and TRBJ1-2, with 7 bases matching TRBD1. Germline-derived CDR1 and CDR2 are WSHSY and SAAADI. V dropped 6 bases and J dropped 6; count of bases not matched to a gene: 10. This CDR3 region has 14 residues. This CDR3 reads CASSHTTGNNGYTF. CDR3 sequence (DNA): TGCGCCAGCAGCCACACGACAGGGAACAATGGCTACACCTTC.

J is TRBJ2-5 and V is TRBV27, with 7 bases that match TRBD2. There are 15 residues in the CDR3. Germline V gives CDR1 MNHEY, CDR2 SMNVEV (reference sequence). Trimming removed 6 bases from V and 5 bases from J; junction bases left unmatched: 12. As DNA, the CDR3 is TGTGCCAGCAGCGCTACCCTAGCGGAGGTGGAGACCCAGTACTTC. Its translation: CASSATLAEVETQYF.

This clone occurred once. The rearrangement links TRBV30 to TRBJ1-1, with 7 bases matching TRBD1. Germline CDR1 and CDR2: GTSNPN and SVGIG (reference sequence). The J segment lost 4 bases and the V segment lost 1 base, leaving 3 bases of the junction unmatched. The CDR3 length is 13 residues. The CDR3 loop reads CAWSARDSTEAFF. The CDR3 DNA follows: TGTGCCTGGAGTGCGAGGGACAGCACTGAAGCTTTCTTT.

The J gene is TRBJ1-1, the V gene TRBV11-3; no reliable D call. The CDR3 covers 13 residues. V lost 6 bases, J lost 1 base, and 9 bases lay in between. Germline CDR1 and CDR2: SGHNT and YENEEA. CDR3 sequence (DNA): TGTGCCAGCAGTCTAACAGAGAACACTGAAGCTTTCTTT. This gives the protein CASSLTENTEAFF.